This paragraph covers one TCR beta chain sequence. The data were obtained in a study of blood T cell repertoires in COVID-19. On the study more broadly: Sources were T cells, B-cell-depleted T cells, or PBMCs; the material itself was cDNA or gDNA.

V gave up 5 bases and J gave up 2 bases, with 15 bases separating them. Germline-derived CDR1 and CDR2 are SGHTA and FQGNSA. The CDR3 loop spans 16 amino acids. In the original workflow: Reference gene primers were amplified, and this amplification served to estimate nucleated cell counts. Sequenced by immunoSEQ multiplex PCR; TCRdb stores in-frame clones only, minus some. Clonal size and the V and J genes are those of that table, whereas D and trimming came from the DNA. The repertoire holds about 98,000 clones, with roughly four fifths as singletons. The genes are TRBV7-2 and TRBJ1-4; D is unclear. The sequencing input was peripheral blood. The sequence derives from a man aged 40-55 years with active or convalescent COVID-19. The CDR3: CASSPARASTNEKLFF. CDR3 in DNA: TGTGCCAGCAGCCCCGCGCGGGCGAGTACTAATGAAAAACTGTTTTTT.